This TCR beta chain was sequenced in a study of blood T cells in healthy people across ages. This clonotype appeared a few times. The CDR3 length is 13 residues. Germline lookup yields CDR1 ENHRY and CDR2 SYGVKD. V lost 6 bases to trimming and J lost 1 base, with 9 bases between them. Then a second PCR, running roughly 6 to 12 cycles, was carried out with a sample-barcoded 5' primer and a J-beta primer mix. Using its own MiXCR run on the 5' RACE reads, TCRdb lists one record per CDR3 protein. This sample has about 720,000 distinct CDR3 sequences; 20% to 25% occur once, and the top ten carry roughly 22%.

The receptor's source is a man aged 65 to 79 in good health. The source material was blood. The chain links TRBV10-3 to TRBJ2-5; the D call may be TRBD1 or TRBD2 (5 bases each). Here the CDR3 reads CAISAGAQETQYF. The DNA for the CDR3 is TGTGCCATCAGCGCCGGGGCCCAAGAGACCCAGTACTTC.